These 2 T cell receptor beta chains share one sample of origin, sequenced in a study of cytomegalovirus exposure and HLA in healthy donors. PCR primers comprised 60 Vbeta and 13 Jbeta primers. Sequencing was performed with immunoSEQ multiplex PCR; in TCRdb, only in-frame clones are kept and a portion is missing. In all, the sample yields 85,000 to 90,000 clones. Sequencing used PBMCs. These receptors were collected from a man between 50 and 59 years old in good health and CMV-seropositive.

The chain joins TRBV11-2 to TRBJ2-1; the match to TRBD2 covers 9 bases. After removal of 5 bases from V and 0 bases from J, the junction contained 8 bases not matched to a gene. The CDR3 covers 17 residues. Germline V CDR1 and CDR2: SGHAT, FQNNGV. In nucleotides, the CDR3 is TGTGCCAGCAGCACACGCACGACTAGCGGCTCCTACAATGAGCAGTTCTTC. This gives the protein CASSTRTTSGSYNEQFF.

The genes are TRBV6-1 and TRBJ1-3; 10 bases agree with TRBD1. The trim removed 4 bases at V and 2 bases at J, leaving 11 bases unmatched. Germline CDR1 reads MNHNS; CDR2 reads SASEGT. The CDR3 runs 18 residues. Here the CDR3 reads CASSGQGASGAAGNTIYF. In nucleotides, the CDR3 is TGTGCCAGCAGTGGACAGGGGGCTTCTGGGGCTGCTGGAAACACCATATATTTT.